This TCR beta chain stems from a study of T-cell memory formation after mild COVID-19. cDNA libraries for TCR alpha and TCR beta, carrying sample barcodes and UMIs, came from 5'RACE with constant-segment primers. Via MiXCR, TCRdb re-called the 5' RACE reads, giving one row per CDR3 protein. The sample has about 560,000 distinct CDR3 sequences; less than 25% are singletons. This clonotype was observed a handful of times. The CDR3 runs to 17 residues. V lost 6 bases and J 5 bases, leaving 23 bases between the germline ends. Germline V gene data show CDR1 as SEHNR and CDR2 as FQNEAQ (reference sequence).

The sequence was collected from an adult woman who had mild COVID-19 (a few samples of this study predate the infection). Cell type and time point are not known. Sequenced sample: PBMCs or a T cell subset sorted from them (not recorded which). The rearrangement uses TRBV7-9 and TRBJ2-1, with D possibly matching TRBD1 (5 bases). The CDR3, as DNA: TGTGCCAGCAGTTCACTTACAGGCGGATGGGTTCACAATGAGCAGTTCTTC. This sequence encodes CASSSLTGGWVHNEQFF.